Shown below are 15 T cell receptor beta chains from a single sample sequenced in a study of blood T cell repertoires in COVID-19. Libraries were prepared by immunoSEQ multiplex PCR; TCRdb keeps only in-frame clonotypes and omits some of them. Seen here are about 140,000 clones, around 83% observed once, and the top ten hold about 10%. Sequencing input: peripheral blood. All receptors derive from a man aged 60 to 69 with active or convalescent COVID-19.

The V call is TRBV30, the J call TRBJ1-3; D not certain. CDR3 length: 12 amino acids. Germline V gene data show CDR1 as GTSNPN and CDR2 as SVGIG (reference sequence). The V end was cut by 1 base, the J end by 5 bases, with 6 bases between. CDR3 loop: CAWSASRNTIYF. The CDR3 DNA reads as TGTGCCTGGAGTGCCTCCCGAAACACCATATATTTT.

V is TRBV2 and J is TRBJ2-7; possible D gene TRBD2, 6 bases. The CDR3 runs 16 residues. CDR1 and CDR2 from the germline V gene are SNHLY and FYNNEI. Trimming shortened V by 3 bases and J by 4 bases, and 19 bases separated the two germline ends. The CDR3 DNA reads TGTGCCAGCAGTGAGAGGGCCCTAGGAGGGGTGTACGAGCAGTACTTC. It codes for CASSERALGGVYEQYF.

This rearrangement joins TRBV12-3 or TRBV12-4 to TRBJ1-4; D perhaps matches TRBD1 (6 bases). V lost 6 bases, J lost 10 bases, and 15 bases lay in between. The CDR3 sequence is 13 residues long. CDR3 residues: CASRREGGGKLFF. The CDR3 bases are TGTGCCAGCAGGCGGGAGGGAGGGGGAAAACTGTTTTTT.

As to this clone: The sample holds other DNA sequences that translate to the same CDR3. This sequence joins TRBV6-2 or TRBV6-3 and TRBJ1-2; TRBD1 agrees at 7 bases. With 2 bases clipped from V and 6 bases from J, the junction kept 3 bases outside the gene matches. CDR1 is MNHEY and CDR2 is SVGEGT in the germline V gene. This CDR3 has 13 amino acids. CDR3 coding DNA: TGTGCCAGCAGTTACAAGGGGGCTAATGGCTACACCTTC. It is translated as CASSYKGANGYTF.

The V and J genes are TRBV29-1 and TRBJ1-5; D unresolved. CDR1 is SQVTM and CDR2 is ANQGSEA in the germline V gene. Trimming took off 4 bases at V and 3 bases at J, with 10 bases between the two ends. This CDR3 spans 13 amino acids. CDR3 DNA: TGCAGCGTTGGGGCGGGCCCCAATCAGCCCCAGCATTTT. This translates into CSVGAGPNQPQHF.

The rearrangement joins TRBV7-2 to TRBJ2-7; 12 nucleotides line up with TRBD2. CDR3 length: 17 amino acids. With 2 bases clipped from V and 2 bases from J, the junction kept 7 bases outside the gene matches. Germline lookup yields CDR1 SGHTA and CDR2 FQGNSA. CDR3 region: CASSLNSLAGGAYEQYF. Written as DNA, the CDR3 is TGTGCCAGCAGCTTAAATTCCCTAGCGGGGGGGGCCTACGAGCAGTACTTC.

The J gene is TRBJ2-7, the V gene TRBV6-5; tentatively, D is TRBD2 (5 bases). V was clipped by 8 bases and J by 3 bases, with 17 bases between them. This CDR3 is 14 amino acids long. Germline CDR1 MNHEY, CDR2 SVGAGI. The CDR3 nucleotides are TGTGCCAGCCGCCGGTTTGAGGGAAGCTACGAGCAGTACGTC. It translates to CASRRFEGSYEQYV.

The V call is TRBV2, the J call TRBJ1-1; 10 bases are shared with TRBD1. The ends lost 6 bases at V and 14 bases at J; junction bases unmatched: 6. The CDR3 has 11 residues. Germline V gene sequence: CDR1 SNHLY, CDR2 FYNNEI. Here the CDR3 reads CASRVGQGCFF. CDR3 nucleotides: TGTGCCAGCAGGGTGGGACAGGGGTGCTTCTTT.

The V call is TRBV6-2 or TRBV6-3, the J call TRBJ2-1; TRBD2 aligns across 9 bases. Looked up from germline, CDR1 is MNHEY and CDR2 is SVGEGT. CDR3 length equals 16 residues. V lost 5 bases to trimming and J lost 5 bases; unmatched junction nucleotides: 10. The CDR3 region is CASSQTGTSRHNEQFF. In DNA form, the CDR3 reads TGTGCCAGCAGTCAGACCGGGACTAGCAGACACAATGAGCAGTTCTTC.

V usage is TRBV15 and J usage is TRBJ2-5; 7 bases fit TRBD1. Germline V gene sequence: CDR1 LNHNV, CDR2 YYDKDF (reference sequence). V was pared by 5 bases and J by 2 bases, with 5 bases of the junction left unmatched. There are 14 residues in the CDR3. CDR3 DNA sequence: TGTGCCACCAGCCCCGGACAGGAGCAAGAGACCCAGTACTTC. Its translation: CATSPGQEQETQYF. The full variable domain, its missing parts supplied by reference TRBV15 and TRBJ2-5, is DAMVIQNPRYQVTQFGKPVTLSCSQTLNHNVMYWYQQKSSQAPKLLFHYYDKDFNNEADTPDNFQSRRPNTSFCFLDIRSPGLGDTAMYLCATSPGQEQETQYFGPGTRLLVL.

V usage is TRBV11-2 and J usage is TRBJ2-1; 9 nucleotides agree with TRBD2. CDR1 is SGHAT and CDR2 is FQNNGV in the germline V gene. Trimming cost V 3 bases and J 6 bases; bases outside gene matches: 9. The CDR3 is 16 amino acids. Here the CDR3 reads CASSFLSGRGANEQFF. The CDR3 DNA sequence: TGTGCCAGCAGCTTCCTTAGCGGGAGAGGGGCCAATGAGCAGTTCTTC.

For the CDR3, the DNA is TGTGCCACCGGATTGCGGGAATACAATGAGCAGTTCTTC. As protein: CATGLREYNEQFF. V is TRBV24-1 and J is TRBJ2-1; TRBD2 might be the D (6 bases). This CDR3 comprises 13 residues. Germline V gene lookup returns CDR1 KGHDR and CDR2 SFDVKD. The V gene lost 9 bases and the J gene lost 4 bases, with 12 bases spanning the gap.

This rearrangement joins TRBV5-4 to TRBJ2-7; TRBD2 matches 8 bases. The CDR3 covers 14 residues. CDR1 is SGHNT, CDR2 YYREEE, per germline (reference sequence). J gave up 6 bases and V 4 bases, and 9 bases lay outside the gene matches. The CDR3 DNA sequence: TGTGCCAGCAGCGATCGCGGACTAGCTGGCGAGCAGTACTTC. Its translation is CASSDRGLAGEQYF.

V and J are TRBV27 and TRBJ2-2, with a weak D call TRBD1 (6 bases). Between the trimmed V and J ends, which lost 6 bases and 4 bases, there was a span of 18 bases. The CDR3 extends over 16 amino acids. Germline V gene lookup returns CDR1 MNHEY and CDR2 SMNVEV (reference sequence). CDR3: CASRGAQTVRTGELFF. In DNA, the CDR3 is TGTGCCAGCAGGGGGGCTCAGACAGTCCGCACCGGGGAGCTGTTTTTT.

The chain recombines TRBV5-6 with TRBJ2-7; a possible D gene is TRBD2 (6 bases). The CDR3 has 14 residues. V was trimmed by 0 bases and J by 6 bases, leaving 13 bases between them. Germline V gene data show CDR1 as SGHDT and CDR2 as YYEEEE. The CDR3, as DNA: TGTGCCAGCAGCTTGGAGGGAGGTCCTGGCGAGCAGTACTTC. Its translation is CASSLEGGPGEQYF.